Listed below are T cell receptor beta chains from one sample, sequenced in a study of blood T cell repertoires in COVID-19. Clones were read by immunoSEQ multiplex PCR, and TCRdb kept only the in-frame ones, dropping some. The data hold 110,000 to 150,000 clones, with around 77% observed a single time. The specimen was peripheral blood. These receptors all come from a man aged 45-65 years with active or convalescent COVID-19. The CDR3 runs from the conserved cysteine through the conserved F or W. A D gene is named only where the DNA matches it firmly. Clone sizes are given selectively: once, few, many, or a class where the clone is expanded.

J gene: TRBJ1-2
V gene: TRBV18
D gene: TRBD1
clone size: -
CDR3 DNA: TGTGCCAGCTCACCTTCCCCGGGACAGGGGAGTGAGCTCTATGGCTACACCTTC
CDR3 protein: CASSPSPGQGSELYGYTF

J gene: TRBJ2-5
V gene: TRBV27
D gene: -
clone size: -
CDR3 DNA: TGTGCCAGCAGTTTTCCCGGGGAGACCCAGTACTTC
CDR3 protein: CASSFPGETQYF

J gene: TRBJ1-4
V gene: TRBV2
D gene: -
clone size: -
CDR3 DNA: TGTGCCAGCAGTCCGAACGGACAGCCTAATGAAAAACTGTTTTTT
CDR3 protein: CASSPNGQPNEKLFF

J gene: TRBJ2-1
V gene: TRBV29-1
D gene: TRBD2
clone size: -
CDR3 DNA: TGCAGCGTTTCCGGGACTAGCGGGAGGGCCTATGAGCAGTTCTTC
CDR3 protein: CSVSGTSGRAYEQFF

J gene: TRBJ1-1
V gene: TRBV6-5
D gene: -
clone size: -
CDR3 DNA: TGTGCCAGCAGTACCGGGGTAACTGAAGCTTTCTTT
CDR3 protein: CASSTGVTEAFF

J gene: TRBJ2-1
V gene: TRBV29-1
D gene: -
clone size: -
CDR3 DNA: TGCAGCGCACAGGGAAGCTCCTACAATGAGCAGTTCTTC
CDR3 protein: CSAQGSSYNEQFF

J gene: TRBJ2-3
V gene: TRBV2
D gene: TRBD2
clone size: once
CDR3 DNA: TGTGCCAGCACTCGGCTAGCGGGGTCCTCGGGCACAGATACGCAGTATTTT
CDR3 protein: CASTRLAGSSGTDTQYF

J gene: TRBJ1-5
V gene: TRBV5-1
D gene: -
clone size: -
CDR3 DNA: TGCGCCAGCAGCTTGAATACAGGGCAGAATCAGCCCCAGCATTTT
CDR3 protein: CASSLNTGQNQPQHF

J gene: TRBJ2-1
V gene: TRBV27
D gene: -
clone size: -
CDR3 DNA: TGTGCCAGCAGTACCCAACTAGGGAATGAGCAGTTCTTC
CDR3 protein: CASSTQLGNEQFF

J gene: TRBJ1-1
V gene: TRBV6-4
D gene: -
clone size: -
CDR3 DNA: TGTGCCAGCGGGATGGACAGGAACACTGAAGCTTTCTTT
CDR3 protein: CASGMDRNTEAFF

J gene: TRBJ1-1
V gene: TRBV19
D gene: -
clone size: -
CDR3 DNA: TGTGCCAGTTCACGGGTTACTGAAGCTTTCTTT
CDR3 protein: CASSRVTEAFF

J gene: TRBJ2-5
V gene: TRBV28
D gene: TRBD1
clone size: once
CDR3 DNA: TGTGCCAGCAGTCTAGCCGGGACAGCCACCCAAGAGACCCAGTACTTC
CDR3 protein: CASSLAGTATQETQYF